A single sample gave rise to the 3 T cell receptor beta chains below, sequenced in a study of cytomegalovirus exposure and HLA in healthy donors. The PCR made use of 60 Vbeta and 13 Jbeta primers. Profiled with immunoSEQ multiplex PCR; TCRdb holds only in-frame clones, not every one. Of some 150,000 clones listed, more than 75% were seen once; the top ten hold roughly 2.3%. Sequenced: PBMCs. The source of these receptors is a woman between 18 and 30 years old in good health and CMV-seronegative.

This clone was seen only once. The J gene is TRBJ1-6, the V gene TRBV18; the D is unclear. Germline CDR1 reads KGHSH; CDR2 reads LQKENI. The CDR3 runs 14 residues. The ends were cut back, 3 bases at V and 6 bases at J, with 9 bases in the middle. The CDR3 DNA reads as TGTGCCAGCTCACCGAGCTTACCTAATTCACCCCTCCACTTT. Protein: CASSPSLPNSPLHF. Full variable domain (missing parts from reference TRBV18 and TRBJ1-6): NAGVMQNPRHLVRRRGQEARLRCSPMKGHSHVYWYRQLPEEGLKFMVYLQKENIIDESGMPKERFSAEFPKEGPSILRIQQVVRGDSAAYFCASSPSLPNSPLHFGNGTRLTVT.

The chain joins TRBV21-1 to TRBJ2-2; TRBD2 reflects the table's D call only, with no check against the DNA. TRBV21-1 is listed as a pseudogene. The CDR3 spans 18 residues. The CDR3 loop is CASSKGGGADRGTGELFF. Written as DNA, the CDR3 is TGTGCCAGCAGCAAGGGCGGGGGCGCGGATCGAGGCACCGGGGAGCTGTTTTTT.

The chain recombines TRBV9 with TRBJ2-2, with D unclear. V lost 7 bases and J 1 base, leaving 8 bases between the germline ends. The V gene's germline CDR1 is SGDLS and CDR2 YYNGEE. This CDR3 has 13 residues. This chain's CDR3 is CASENQNTGELFF. In DNA, the CDR3 is TGTGCCAGCGAGAACCAGAACACCGGGGAGCTGTTTTTT.